This T cell receptor (beta chain) appears in the sequencing data of a study of vaccination and CD4 T cells after COVID-19. For the study at large: Overlapping SARS-CoV-2, HCoV-NL63, HCoV-OC43 and HCoV-229E spike peptides stimulated the cells.

Sequencing of DNA taken from cultured CD4+ T cells relied on the Oncomine TCR Beta short-read assay. From CD4+ T cells that had been cultured, genomic DNA was extracted. In TCRdb, the PCR reads were re-called with MiXCR into one record per CDR3 protein. The table lists under 11,000 distinct CDR3 sequences, about two fifths of them singletons. The treatment: approximately nine-day PBMC culture with coronavirus spike peptide pools or control peptides (ViraFEST assay). Collection of the unexposed donor's CD4+ T cells took place before the COVID-19 pandemic (2011-2018). Peptide pool stimulation in ViraFEST expanded antigen-specific T cells, whose TCRs were then sequenced. CDR1 MNHNS and CDR2 SASEGT come from the germline V gene. CDR3 length equals 14 residues. Trimming removed 6 bases from V and 1 base from J, with 12 bases in between. Regarding this clonotype: Its specificity is not known.

This chain connects TRBV6-1 to TRBJ1-1, with D possibly being TRBD1 (6 bases). The source of this sequence is a human donor in good health. Input material: CD4+ T cells from blood, cultured in vitro. In DNA form, the CDR3 reads TGTGCCAGCAGGATGGACAGCCAGAACACTGAAGCTTTCTTT. It translates to CASRMDSQNTEAFF.